The TCR beta chain described here comes from a study of T cells in Graves' hyperthyroidism and ophthalmopathy. General observations from the study: The model forecast ophthalmopathy, anticipating it by a median roughly 6.3 months before onset.

Amplified regions were TCR beta CDR3 sequences from RNA transcripts. First-round RT-PCR targeting the TCR CDR3 was performed with the HTBI primer set. TCRdb ran MiXCR on the multiplex PCR reads and lists one entry per CDR3 protein. The sample gives 300,000 to 500,000 distinct CDR3 sequences, about 14% of which show up once; approximately 27% is in the top ten. Of note for this clonotype: No antigen is known for it.

The V gene lost 1 base and the J gene lost 2 bases, with 9 bases spanning the gap. Germline CDR1 is DFQATT and CDR2 is SNEGSKA (reference sequence). There are 14 residues in the CDR3. The sequenced sample was blood. The origin of this receptor is a man in his fifties with Graves' ophthalmopathy. The chain has TRBV20-1 and TRBJ1-5; D is unresolved. The CDR3: CSARAGEGNQPQHF. The DNA for the CDR3 is TGCAGTGCTAGAGCTGGGGAAGGCAATCAGCCCCAGCATTTT.